A single sample gave rise to the 16 T cell receptor beta chains below, sequenced in a study of blood T cell repertoires in COVID-19. Here immunoSEQ multiplex PCR was the method, and the copy in TCRdb shows in-frame clones only, minus some. This table holds 59,000 or so clones, approximately 91% found once. The sequenced material came from peripheral blood. These receptors all stem from a human donor in a cohort sampled during active COVID-19.

The chain joins TRBV19 to TRBJ2-4; D is ambiguous. The ends were cut back, 3 bases at V and 2 bases at J, with 5 bases in the middle. In germline, CDR1 is LNHDA, CDR2 SQIVND (reference sequence). The CDR3 is 13 amino acids. The CDR3 is CASSMSTKNIQYF. CDR3 in DNA: TGTGCCAGTAGTATGTCCACCAAAAACATTCAGTACTTC.

This sequence joins TRBV7-2 and TRBJ2-7; TRBD1 aligns across 7 bases. The length of the CDR3 is 14 residues. Trimming took 8 bases from V and 1 from J; bases not matched to a gene: 8. In germline, CDR1 is SGHTA, CDR2 FQGNSA. CDR3 DNA sequence: TGTGCCAGCGGCGAGACAGGGTGGTCCTACGAGCAGTACTTC. It encodes CASGETGWSYEQYF.

Worth noting for this clone: One junction end disagrees with the germline gene, perhaps due to a read error. The J gene is TRBJ2-1, the V gene TRBV4-1, with TRBD2 matching over 15 bases. The CDR3 totals 13 residues. In germline, CDR1 is MGHRA, CDR2 YSYEKL. CDR3 bases: TGCGCCAGCAGCCTGGGACTAGCGGGGGGCCTGATCTTC. It codes for CASSLGLAGGLIF.

The rearrangement uses TRBV28 and TRBJ1-2; the D gene is possibly TRBD1 (6 bases). Per the germline V gene, CDR1 is MDHEN and CDR2 is SYDVKM. The CDR3 runs 13 residues. The ends were cut back, 2 bases at V and 8 bases at J, with 12 bases in the middle. The CDR3 spells CASSLRGAHGYTF. The CDR3 nucleotides are TGTGCCAGCAGTTTACGGGGGGCACACGGCTACACCTTC.

The chain uses TRBV28 and TRBJ2-1; 7 bases are shared with TRBD2. CDR1 is MDHEN, CDR2 SYDVKM, per germline. V gave up 6 bases and J gave up 8 bases; unmatched junction bases: 7. The CDR3 runs 13 residues. CDR3 bases: TGTGCCAGCAGCTCCCAAACTAGCGATGAGCAGTTCTTC. This encodes CASSSQTSDEQFF.

The chain links TRBV25-1 to TRBJ2-7; maybe TRBD1 (6 bases). Trimming cost V 10 bases and J 5 bases, with 9 bases left between them. The CDR3 spans 10 residues. From germline, CDR1 is MGHDK and CDR2 SYGVNS. The CDR3, as DNA: TGTGCCACCCGGACAGACGAGCAGTACTTC. Translated: CATRTDEQYF.

J is TRBJ2-5 and V is TRBV4-3, with D possibly being TRBD2 (5 bases). The germline CDR1 and CDR2 sequences are LGHNA and YSLEER. This CDR3 region has 18 residues. The V end lost 0 bases, the J end lost 0 bases, and 17 bases lay between the germline ends. CDR3 nucleotide sequence: TGCGCCAGCAGCCAAGATTTACTAGTTGTCGACGACCAAGAGACCCAGTACTTC. This sequence encodes CASSQDLLVVDDQETQYF.

This sequence joins TRBV7-2 and TRBJ2-1; the D is unclear. The germline CDR1 and CDR2 sequences are SGHTA and FQGNSA. V was cut by 1 base and J by 6 bases, with 10 bases left in between. The CDR3 totals 14 residues. CDR3 residues: CASSLGEVANEQFF. CDR3 bases: TGTGCCAGCAGCTTAGGTGAGGTGGCCAATGAGCAGTTCTTC.

V and J are TRBV29-1 and TRBJ2-2, with D tentatively TRBD1 (6 bases). The length of the CDR3 is 14 residues. The ends were cut back, 8 bases at V and 1 base at J, with 14 bases in the middle. The germline gives CDR1 SQVTM, CDR2 ANQGSEA. The CDR3 nucleotides are TGCAGCACACCAGGGGTAAAGAACACCGGGGAGCTGTTTTTT. It specifies CSTPGVKNTGELFF.

V usage is TRBV6-2 or TRBV6-3 and J usage is TRBJ2-7, with D uncertain. V gave up 2 bases and J gave up 5 bases, with 10 bases separating them. CDR3 length equals 13 residues. Germline lookup yields CDR1 MNHEY and CDR2 SVGEGT. The DNA of the CDR3 is TGTGCCAGCAGTTACAAGAGGCGTAACGAGCAGTACTTC. It is translated as CASSYKRRNEQYF.

The chain links TRBV5-1 to TRBJ1-2; 7 bases line up with TRBD1. V gave up 2 bases and J gave up 8 bases; unmatched junction bases: 6. The germline CDR1 and CDR2 sequences are SGHRS and YFSETQ. This CDR3 spans 13 amino acids. For the CDR3, the DNA is TGCGCCAGCAGCTTTGGACAGGACGGGGGCTACACCTTC. It specifies CASSFGQDGGYTF.

CDR3 nucleotide sequence: TGTGCCAGCAGTTACTCTCGGACTAGCATACAAGAGACCCAGTACTTC. Residues: CASSYSRTSIQETQYF. The chain combines TRBV6-2 or TRBV6-3 with TRBJ2-5; 8 bases map to TRBD2. The junction had 5 bases not matched to a gene; V was cut back by 0 bases and J by 2 bases. The CDR3 length is 16 residues. The germline CDR1 and CDR2 sequences are MNHEY and SVGEGT.

This chain links TRBV5-1 with TRBJ1-5; the D is unclear. Germline V gives CDR1 SGHRS, CDR2 YFSETQ. V lost 4 bases to trimming and J lost 6 bases, with 14 bases between them. This CDR3 region has 14 residues. The CDR3 is CASSPRRLGQPQHF. In DNA form, the CDR3 reads TGCGCCAGCAGCCCGAGGAGGTTAGGTCAGCCCCAGCATTTT.

This rearrangement joins TRBV2 to TRBJ2-3; TRBD2 matches at 14 bases. V lost 7 bases to trimming and J lost 6 bases; unmatched junction nucleotides: 9. Germline V lookup: CDR1 SNHLY, CDR2 FYNNEI. The CDR3 consists of 16 residues. The CDR3 DNA reads TGTGCCAGCAAAGGGACTAGCGGGAGAGGTTATGATACGCAGTATTTT. Its translation: CASKGTSGRGYDTQYF.

The chain links TRBV7-9 to TRBJ2-1, with 7 bases identical to TRBD1. The V gene's germline CDR1 is SEHNR and CDR2 FQNEAQ (reference sequence). The CDR3 is 12 amino acids. Trimming took 7 bases from V and 8 from J; bases not matched to a gene: 5. The CDR3 DNA sequence: TGTGCCAGCACAGAACAGGGGTATGAGCAGTTCTTC. This sequence encodes CASTEQGYEQFF.

In nucleotides, the CDR3 is TGTGCCAGCAGTGAAGAGTGGGCAGGGGACGGAAACACCATATATTTT. Amino acid sequence: CASSEEWAGDGNTIYF. The rearrangement uses TRBV2 and TRBJ1-3; D may be TRBD1 (6 bases). The CDR3 length is 16 residues. Germline lookup yields CDR1 SNHLY and CDR2 FYNNEI. Trimming cost V 1 base and J 4 bases, with 14 bases left between them.